Listed here are 9 T cell receptor beta chains from one sample, sequenced in a study of regulatory T cells in long-lasting Graves disease. Documented time point: newly diagnosed GD, antithyroid drugs for less than 3 months. The TCR library used RNA extracted from PBMCs. To make TCR beta libraries, researchers used iRepertoire HTBI primers and Arm-PCR of CDR3 regions. TCRdb re-called the multiplex PCR reads with MiXCR, one entry per CDR3 protein. This sample carries 380,000 or so distinct CDR3 sequences, roughly 15% of them seen once, and the ten largest clones take about 19%. The same sample was also used in a study of T cells in Graves' hyperthyroidism and ophthalmopathy.

The specimen was peripheral blood mononuclear cells (PBMCs), collected at new diagnosis, from a patient treated with antithyroid drugs. The receptors stem from a woman under 30 with Graves disease.

This clonotype has just a few counts. This sequence joins TRBV7-8 and TRBJ1-6, with D uncertain. Per germline, CDR1 SGHVS and CDR2 FQNEAQ. V was cut by 7 bases and J by 4 bases, with 11 bases left in between. This CDR3 has 14 residues. CDR3 nucleotides: TGTGCCAGCACCATGGATCCGTATAATTCACCCCTCCACTTT. It encodes CASTMDPYNSPLHF.

At least ten counts were recorded for this clonotype. The chain couples TRBV3-1 to TRBJ1-5, with D possibly being TRBD1 (5 bases). The germline V and J ends were trimmed by 0 bases and 4 bases, with 10 bases remaining between them. CDR3 length: 15 residues. Germline lookup yields CDR1 LGHDT and CDR2 YNNKEL (reference sequence). The CDR3 sequence is CASSQDLGANQPQHF. The CDR3 DNA reads as TGTGCCAGCAGCCAAGATTTAGGGGCGAATCAGCCCCAGCATTTT.

This clonotype was detected ten times or more. J is TRBJ1-1 and V is TRBV7-8, with 7 positions matching TRBD1. The V and J ends lost 1 base and 2 bases, in that order; junction bases with no gene match: 10. The CDR3 is 17 residues long. Looked up from germline, CDR1 is SGHVS and CDR2 is FQNEAQ. CDR3 residues: CASSLVRTGEHNTEAFF. In DNA, the CDR3 is TGTGCCAGCAGCTTAGTCAGAACAGGGGAGCACAACACTGAAGCTTTCTTT. The variable domain in full, completed from reference TRBV7-8 and TRBJ1-1, reads GAGVSQSPRYKVAKRGQDVALRCDPISGHVSLFWYQQALGQGPEFLTYFQNEAQLDKSGLPSDRFFAERPEGSVSTLKIQRTQQEDSAVYLCASSLVRTGEHNTEAFFGQGTRLTVV.

Only a few counts were recorded for this clonotype. In DNA form, the CDR3 reads TGTGCCAGCAGCCCCGGGAGGGTTAATTCACCCCTCCACTTT. Translation: CASSPGRVNSPLHF. V is TRBV28 and J is TRBJ1-6; D gene unclear. V dropped 6 bases and J dropped 6 bases, with 12 bases sitting between them. Germline CDR1 MDHEN, CDR2 SYDVKM. The CDR3 covers 14 residues.

This chain uses TRBV29-1 with TRBJ1-2; tentative D call: TRBD1 (6 bases). CDR1 is SQVTM and CDR2 is ANQGSEA in the germline V gene. The CDR3 consists of 13 residues. Trimming took off 3 bases at V and 4 bases at J, with 12 bases between the two ends. The CDR3 is CSVERGASYGYTF. The CDR3 nucleotides read TGCAGCGTTGAGCGGGGGGCCTCCTATGGCTACACCTTC.

Worth noting for this clonotype: As the CDR3 is not closed by the conserved phenylalanine or tryptophan, this likely results from a read error. V gene TRBV5-1 combines with J gene TRBJ1-1; 9 bases are a match to TRBD1. Per the germline V gene, CDR1 is SGHRS and CDR2 is YFSETQ. CDR3 size: 17 residues. The CDR3 bases are TGCACCAGCAGCTTGAGGGACAGGGACCGTATGAACACTGAAGCTTTCTCT. Amino acid sequence: CTSSLRDRDRMNTEAFS.

The chain is built from TRBV18 and TRBJ2-1, with D perhaps given as TRBD1 or TRBD2 (6 bases each). Germline CDR1 is KGHSH and CDR2 is LQKENI. The CDR3 is made up of 19 amino acids. V was pared by 3 bases and J by 3 bases, with 24 bases between. The CDR3: CASSPMHPQGGRFYNEQFF. The CDR3 coding sequence is TGTGCCAGCTCACCTATGCACCCTCAAGGGGGGCGTTTCTACAATGAGCAGTTCTTC.

The rearrangement joins TRBV5-5 to TRBJ1-1; 9 nucleotides agree with TRBD1. V shed 4 bases, J shed 4 bases, and the junction held 17 bases outside the gene matches. The CDR3 sequence is 18 residues long. CDR1 SGHKS and CDR2 YYEKEE come from the germline V gene (reference sequence). For the CDR3, the DNA is TGTGCCAGCAGCCGCGTGTTGGGACAGGGACCCTTGGGCACTGAAGCTTTCTTT. Translated, it gives CASSRVLGQGPLGTEAFF.

This clonotype was detected ten times or more. This rearrangement joins TRBV30 to TRBJ2-2, with D perhaps matching TRBD1 or TRBD2 (5 bases each). Trimming pared 2 bases from V and 9 bases from J, leaving 13 bases between. Germline V gives CDR1 GTSNPN, CDR2 SVGIG (reference sequence). CDR3 length equals 13 residues. The CDR3, as DNA: TGTGCCTGGAGTCTGATGGGGGTGTGGGAGCTGTTTTTT. As protein: CAWSLMGVWELFF.